This TCR beta chain was obtained from a study of shared clonotypes between healthy human individuals. The CDR3 totals 15 residues. With 4 bases removed from V and 7 bases from J, the gap between germline ends came to 17 bases. Germline V gene lookup returns CDR1 SGHNT and CDR2 YYREEE (reference sequence). Every donor, a Caucasian adult, lived in Nashville, Tennessee. Sequencing used immunoSEQ multiplex PCR; TCRdb keeps in-frame clones, though not all of them. The sample shows around 2.5 million clones, 80% to 95% of them seen only once. The chain combines TRBV5-4 with TRBJ1-4; D is unresolved. The sequencing sample was made of naive CD4+ T cells from PBMCs. The sample's subset: CD45RA+ positively selected. The clonotype was recovered from a man between 18 and 35 years old in good health. Some clones in this sample may be carry-over from other donors' samples. In DNA form, the CDR3 reads TGTGCCAGCAGCCCATTCCCGGTGGGGATTGAAAAACTGTTTTTT. As protein: CASSPFPVGIEKLFF.